The source of this T cell receptor (beta chain) is a study of blood T cell repertoires in COVID-19. Trimming took off 8 bases at V and 3 bases at J, with 16 bases between the two ends. The germline CDR1 and CDR2 sequences are SGHNT and YYREEE (reference sequence). This CDR3 comprises 14 residues. The repertoire was sequenced with immunoSEQ multiplex PCR; TCRdb's copy has only in-frame clones and lacks some. The table lists approximately 300,000 clones, under 95% of them singletons. Among Cohort 3 donors, those recovered had two negative PCRs, clearance, or symptom resolution. Sequenced sample: PBMCs or T cells enriched from blood (not recorded which). The chain uses TRBV5-4 and TRBJ2-3; maybe TRBD2 (6 bases). The TCR sequence derives from a woman between 25 and 40 years old who had recovered from COVID-19. CDR3 coding DNA: TGTGCCAGGCCCCGGGTGCGGGAAACAGATACGCAGTATTTT. Translation: CARPRVRETDTQYF.